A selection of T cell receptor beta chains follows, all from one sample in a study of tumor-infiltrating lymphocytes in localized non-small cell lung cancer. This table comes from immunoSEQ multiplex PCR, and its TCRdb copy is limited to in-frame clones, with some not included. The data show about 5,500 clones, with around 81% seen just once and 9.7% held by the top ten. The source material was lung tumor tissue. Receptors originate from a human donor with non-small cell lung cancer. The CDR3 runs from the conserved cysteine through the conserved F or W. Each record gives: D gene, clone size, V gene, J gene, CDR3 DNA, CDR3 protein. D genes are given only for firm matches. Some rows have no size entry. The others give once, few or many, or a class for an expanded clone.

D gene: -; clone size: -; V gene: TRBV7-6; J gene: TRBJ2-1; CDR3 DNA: TGTGCCAGCAGCTTAAAAGGCCAGCAGTACAATGAGCAGTTCTTC; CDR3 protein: CASSLKGQQYNEQFF
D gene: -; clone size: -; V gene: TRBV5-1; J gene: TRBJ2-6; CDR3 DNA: TGCGCCAGCAGCGGGGGGGCCCTCTCTGGGGCCAACGTCCTGACTTTC; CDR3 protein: CASSGGALSGANVLTF
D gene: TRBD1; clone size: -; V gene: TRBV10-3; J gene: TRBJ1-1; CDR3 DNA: TGTGCCATCAGCTCGGACAGGGCGAACACTGAAGCTTTCTTT; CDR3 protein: CAISSDRANTEAFF
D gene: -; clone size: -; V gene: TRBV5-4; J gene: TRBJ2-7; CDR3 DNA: TGTGCCAGCAGCTTGAGACAGAAGTACGAGCAGTACTTC; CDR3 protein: CASSLRQKYEQYF
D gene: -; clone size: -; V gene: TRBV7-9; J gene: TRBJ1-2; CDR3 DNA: TGTGCCAGCAGCTTAGTTTTCGGGGATGGCTACACCTTC; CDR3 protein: CASSLVFGDGYTF
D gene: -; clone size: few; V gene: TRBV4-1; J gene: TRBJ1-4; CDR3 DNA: TGCGCCAGCAGCCTCCGGCGGTCAACTAATGAAAAACTGTTTTTT; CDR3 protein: CASSLRRSTNEKLFF
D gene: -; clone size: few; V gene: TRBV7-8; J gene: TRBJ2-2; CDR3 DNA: TGTGCCAGCAGCTTAGCGCAGTTTGGGGGGAACACCGGGGAGCTGTTTTTT; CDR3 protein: CASSLAQFGGNTGELFF
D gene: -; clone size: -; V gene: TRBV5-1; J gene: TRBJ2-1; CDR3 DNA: TGCGCCAGCAGCTCCGGGACCCGGCTCGACAATGAGCAGTTCTTC; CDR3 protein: CASSSGTRLDNEQFF
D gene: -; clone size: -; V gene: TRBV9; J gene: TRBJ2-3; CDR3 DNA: TGTGCCAGCAGCGTGCGGACAGCTAGCACAGATACGCAGTATTTT; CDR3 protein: CASSVRTASTDTQYF
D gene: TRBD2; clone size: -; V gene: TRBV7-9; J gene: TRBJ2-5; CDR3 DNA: TGTGCCAGCAGCTTAGGACTAGCGGCACAAGAGACCCAGTACTTC; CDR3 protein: CASSLGLAAQETQYF
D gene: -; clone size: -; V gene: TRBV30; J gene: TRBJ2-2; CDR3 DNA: TGTGCCTGGACCGGACCTACGAACACCGGGGAGCTGTTTTTT; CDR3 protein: CAWTGPTNTGELFF
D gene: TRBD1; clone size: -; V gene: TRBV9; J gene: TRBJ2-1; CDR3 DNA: TGTGCCAGCAGCGTAGGTGGTGGGGCAGGGGGTTACGATGAGCAGTTCTTC; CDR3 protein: CASSVGGGAGGYDEQFF
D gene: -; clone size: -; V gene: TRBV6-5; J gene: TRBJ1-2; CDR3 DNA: TGTGCCAGCAGCTCCCTCCGGACCGGGGATGGCTACACCTTC; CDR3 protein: CASSSLRTGDGYTF
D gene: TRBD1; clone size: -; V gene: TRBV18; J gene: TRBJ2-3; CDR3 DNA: TGTGCCAGCTCACCCGGGACAGGCCTTGATACGCAGTATTTT; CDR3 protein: CASSPGTGLDTQYF
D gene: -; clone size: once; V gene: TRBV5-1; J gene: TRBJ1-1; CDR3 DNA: TGCGCCAGCAGGAGTAGGTTGGGCACTGAAGCTTTCTTT; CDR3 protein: CASRSRLGTEAFF
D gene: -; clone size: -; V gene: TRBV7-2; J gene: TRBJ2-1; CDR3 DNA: TGTGCCAGCAGCTCAACTCCGGGGCGATACAATGAGCAGTTCTTC; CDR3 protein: CASSSTPGRYNEQFF
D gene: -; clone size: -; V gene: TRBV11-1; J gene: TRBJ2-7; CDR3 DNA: TGTGCCAGCAGCCGCGGAGGAAGCTACGAGCAGTACTTC; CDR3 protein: CASSRGGSYEQYF
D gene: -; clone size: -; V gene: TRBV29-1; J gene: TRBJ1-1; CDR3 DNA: TGCAGCGTTGAAGGCCCTCCAGGGAGGGAGAACACTGAAGCTTTCTTT; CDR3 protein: CSVEGPPGRENTEAFF
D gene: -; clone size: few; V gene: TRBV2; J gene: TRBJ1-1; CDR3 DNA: TGTGCCAGCAGTATACAGGGTTGGACTGAAGCTTTCTTT; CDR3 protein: CASSIQGWTEAFF
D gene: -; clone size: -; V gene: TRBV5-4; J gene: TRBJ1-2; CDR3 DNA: TGTGCCAGCAGCTTGTGGGGGGCTCCGGACTATGGCTACACCTTC; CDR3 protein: CASSLWGAPDYGYTF
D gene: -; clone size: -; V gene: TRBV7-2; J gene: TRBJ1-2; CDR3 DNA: TGTGCCAGCAGCTTACCCCAGGGACTATCTGGCTACACCTTC; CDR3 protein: CASSLPQGLSGYTF
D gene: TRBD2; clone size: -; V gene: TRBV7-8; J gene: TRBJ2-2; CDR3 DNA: TGTGCCAGCAGCTTAGGGGGAGGGTATACCGGGGAGCTGTTTTTT; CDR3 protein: CASSLGGGYTGELFF
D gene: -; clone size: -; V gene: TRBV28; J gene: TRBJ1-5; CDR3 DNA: TGTGCCAGCAGTTTCGTGGGCTTTGGCAATCAGCCCCAGCATTTT; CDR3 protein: CASSFVGFGNQPQHF
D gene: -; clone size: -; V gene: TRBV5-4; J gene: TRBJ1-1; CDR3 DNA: TGTGCCAGCAGCTTGTTTGGGAGCGAGAAAGCTTTCTTT; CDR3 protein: CASSLFGSEKAFF
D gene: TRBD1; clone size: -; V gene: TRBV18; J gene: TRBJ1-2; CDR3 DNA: TGTGCCAGCTCACCAACAGGGGGCTATGGCTACACCTTC; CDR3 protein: CASSPTGGYGYTF
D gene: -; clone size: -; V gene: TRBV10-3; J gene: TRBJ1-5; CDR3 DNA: TGTGCCATCAGTGACCACTGGGGCGCGAATCAGCCCCAGCATTTT; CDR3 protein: CAISDHWGANQPQHF
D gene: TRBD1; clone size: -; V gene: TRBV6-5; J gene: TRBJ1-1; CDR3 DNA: TGTGCCAGCAGTTACCCAAGACAGGGAGGAAGCACTGAAGCTTTCTTT; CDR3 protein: CASSYPRQGGSTEAFF
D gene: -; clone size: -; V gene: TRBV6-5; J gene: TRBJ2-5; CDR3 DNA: TGTGCCAGCAGTTTTCTCCGTAGAGGGGTGACGACCCAGTACTTC; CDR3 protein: CASSFLRRGVTTQYF
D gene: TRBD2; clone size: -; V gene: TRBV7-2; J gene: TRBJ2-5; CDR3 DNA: TGTGCCAGCAGCTTACCATTAGCGGGAGCGGAGACCCAGTACTTC; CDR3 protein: CASSLPLAGAETQYF
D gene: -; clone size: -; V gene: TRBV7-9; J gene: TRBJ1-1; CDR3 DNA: TGTGCCAGCAGCTTTGACCCGTTACCTGAAGCTTTCTTT; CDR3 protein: CASSFDPLPEAFF
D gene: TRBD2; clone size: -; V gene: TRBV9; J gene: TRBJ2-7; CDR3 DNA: TGTGCCAGCAGCATATTAGCGGGACCTCCCTACGAGCAGTACTTC; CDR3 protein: CASSILAGPPYEQYF
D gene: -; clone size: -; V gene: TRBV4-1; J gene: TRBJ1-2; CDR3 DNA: TGCGCCAGCAGCCAAGGGCTGGCCCGGGGCTACACCTTC; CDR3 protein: CASSQGLARGYTF
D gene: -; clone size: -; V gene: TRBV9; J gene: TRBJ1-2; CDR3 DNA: TGTGCCAGCAGCGTAGGAGGGGACACCTTTATCTATGGCTACACCTTC; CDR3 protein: CASSVGGDTFIYGYTF
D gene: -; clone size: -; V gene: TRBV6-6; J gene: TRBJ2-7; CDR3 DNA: TGTGCCAGCAGCGAATACAGGGTCTCCTACGAGCAGTACTTC; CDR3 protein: CASSEYRVSYEQYF
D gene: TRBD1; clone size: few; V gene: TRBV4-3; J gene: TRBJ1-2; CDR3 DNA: TGCGCCAGCAGCCAAACAGGGGCAGGCGGCTACACCTTC; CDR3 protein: CASSQTGAGGYTF
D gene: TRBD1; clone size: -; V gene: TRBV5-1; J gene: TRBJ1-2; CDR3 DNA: TGCGCCAGCAGCTTTGGGTATGGGATCGACAGGGATGGCTACACCTTC; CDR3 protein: CASSFGYGIDRDGYTF
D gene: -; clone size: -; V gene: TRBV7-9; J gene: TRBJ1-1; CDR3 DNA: TGTGCCAGCAGCTTCGGGACTGTTTCCACTGAAGCTTTCTTT; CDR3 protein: CASSFGTVSTEAFF
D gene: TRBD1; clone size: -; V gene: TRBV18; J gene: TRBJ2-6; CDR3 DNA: TGTGCCAGCTCATCGGGACAGGGAAACGTCCTGACTTTC; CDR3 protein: CASSSGQGNVLTF
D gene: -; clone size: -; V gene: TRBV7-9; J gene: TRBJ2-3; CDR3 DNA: TGTGCCAGCAGCCGGAACGACCCCTTCGGGAATACGCAGTATTTT; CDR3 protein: CASSRNDPFGNTQYF